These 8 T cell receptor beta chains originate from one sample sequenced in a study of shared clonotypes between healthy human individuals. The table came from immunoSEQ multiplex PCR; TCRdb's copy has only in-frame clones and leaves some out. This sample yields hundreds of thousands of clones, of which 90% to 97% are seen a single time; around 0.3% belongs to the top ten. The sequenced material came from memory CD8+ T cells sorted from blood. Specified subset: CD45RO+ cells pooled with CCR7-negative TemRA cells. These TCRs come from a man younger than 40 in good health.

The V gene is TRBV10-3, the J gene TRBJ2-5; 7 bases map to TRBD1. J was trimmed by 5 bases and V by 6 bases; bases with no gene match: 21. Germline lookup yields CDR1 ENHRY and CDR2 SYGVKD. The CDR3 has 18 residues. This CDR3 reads CAISPWAGGSQNAETQYF. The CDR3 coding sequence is TGTGCCATCAGCCCGTGGGCAGGGGGTTCCCAAAACGCGGAGACCCAGTACTTC.

CDR3 residues: CASSLSGTSGRGGELFF. CDR3 DNA: TGTGCCAGCAGCTTATCCGGGACTAGCGGCCGAGGCGGGGAGCTGTTTTTT. J is TRBJ2-2 and V is TRBV7-3; 11 bases map to TRBD2. This CDR3 has 17 amino acids. Germline V gene lookup returns CDR1 SGHTA and CDR2 FQGTGA. With 2 bases clipped from V and 7 bases from J, the junction kept 9 bases outside the gene matches.

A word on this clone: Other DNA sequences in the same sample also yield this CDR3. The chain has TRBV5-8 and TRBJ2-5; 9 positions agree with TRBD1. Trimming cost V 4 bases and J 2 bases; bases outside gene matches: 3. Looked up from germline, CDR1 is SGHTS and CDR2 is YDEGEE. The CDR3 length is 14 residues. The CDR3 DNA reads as TGTGCCAGCAGCCCGGGGACAGGGCAAGAGACCCAGTACTTC. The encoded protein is CASSPGTGQETQYF.

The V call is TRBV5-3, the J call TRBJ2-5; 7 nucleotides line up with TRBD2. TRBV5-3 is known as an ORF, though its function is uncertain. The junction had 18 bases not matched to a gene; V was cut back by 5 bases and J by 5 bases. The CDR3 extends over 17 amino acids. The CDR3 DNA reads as TGTGCCAGAAGGGGACTCACCTATAGCGGGCCTGGGGAGACCCAGTACTTC. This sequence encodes CARRGLTYSGPGETQYF.

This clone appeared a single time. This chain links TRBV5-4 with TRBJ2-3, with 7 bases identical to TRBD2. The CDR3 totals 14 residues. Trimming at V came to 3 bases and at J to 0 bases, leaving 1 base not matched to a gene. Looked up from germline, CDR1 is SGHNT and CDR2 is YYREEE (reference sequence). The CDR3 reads CASSSSGSTDTQYF. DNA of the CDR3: TGTGCCAGCAGCTCTAGCGGTAGCACAGATACGCAGTATTTT.

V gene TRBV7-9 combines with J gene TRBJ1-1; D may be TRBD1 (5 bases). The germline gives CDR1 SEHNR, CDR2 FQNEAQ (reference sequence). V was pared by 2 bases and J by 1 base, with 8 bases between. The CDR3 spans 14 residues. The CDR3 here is CASSLFGQNTEAFF. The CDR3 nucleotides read TGTGCCAGCAGCTTATTCGGACAGAACACTGAAGCTTTCTTT. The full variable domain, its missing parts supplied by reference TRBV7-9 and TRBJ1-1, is DTGVSQNPRHKITKRGQNVTFRCDPISEHNRLYWYRQTLGQGPEFLTYFQNEAQLEKSRLLSDRFSAERPKGSFSTLEIQRTEQGDSAMYLCASSLFGQNTEAFFGQGTRLTVV.

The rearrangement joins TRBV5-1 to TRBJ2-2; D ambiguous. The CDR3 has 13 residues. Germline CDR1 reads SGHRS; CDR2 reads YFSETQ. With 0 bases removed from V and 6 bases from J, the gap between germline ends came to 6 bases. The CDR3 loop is CASSLVASGELFF. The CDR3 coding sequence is TGCGCCAGCAGCTTGGTGGCCTCCGGGGAGCTGTTTTTT.

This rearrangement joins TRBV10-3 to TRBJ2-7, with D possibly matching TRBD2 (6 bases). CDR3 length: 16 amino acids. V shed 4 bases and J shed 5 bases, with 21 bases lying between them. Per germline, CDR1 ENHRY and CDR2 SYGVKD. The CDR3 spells CAISARLVAAGNEQYF. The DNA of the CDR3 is TGTGCCATCAGTGCTAGACTAGTAGCCGCCGGGAACGAGCAGTACTTC.